Listed below are T cell receptor beta chains from one sample, sequenced in a study of OX40 agonist ivuxolimab in advanced cancers. Clones were read by immunoSEQ multiplex PCR, and TCRdb kept only the in-frame ones, dropping some. The sample yields approximately 78,000 clones, more than 70% seen once. The starting material was CD4+ or CD8+ T cells sorted from blood, obtained in a trial of the OX40 agonist ivuxolimab. These receptors all stem from an adult with an advanced solid tumor such as melanoma, head and neck, liver or kidney cancer. CDR3s include the opening cysteine and the closing phenylalanine or tryptophan. A D gene is named only where the DNA matches it firmly.

d_call	j_call	v_call	cdr3_aa
-	TRBJ2-3	TRBV9	CASSTAGSTDTQYF
-	TRBJ2-1	TRBV11-2	CASSLVPGSYNEQFF
TRBD1	TRBJ1-4	TRBV6-5	CASSYSGTGTEKLFF
-	TRBJ1-1	TRBV7-9	CASSQNTEAFF
-	TRBJ1-1	TRBV11-3	CASSARNTEAFF
TRBD1	TRBJ1-1	TRBV9	CASSVFGQAGENTEAFF
-	TRBJ1-4	TRBV28	CASSSLQEGIFNEKLFF
TRBD1	TRBJ1-5	TRBV19	CASSSHRGKDQPQHF
-	TRBJ2-2	TRBV5-1	CASSLSVSSTGELFF
TRBD1	TRBJ1-1	TRBV9	CASSVAPDRAGAFF
-	TRBJ2-5	TRBV14	CASSQGAWALETQYF
-	TRBJ1-6	TRBV25-1	CASSAEPASYNSPLHF
TRBD1	TRBJ2-7	TRBV5-4	CASSFRTGSYEQYF
-	TRBJ1-2	TRBV5-1	CASSAQTGDTSRGYTF
-	TRBJ2-5	TRBV6-1	CASSEVGGAQETQYF
-	TRBJ1-1	TRBV7-6	CASSLNSHTEAFF
-	TRBJ2-3	TRBV6-1	CASSDGGLDTQYF
TRBD1	TRBJ1-1	TRBV19	CASKSGQRGLNTEAFF
-	TRBJ2-3	TRBV27	CASSLYAGSTDTQYF
-	TRBJ2-3	TRBV19	CASSIGPSRTDTQYF
-	TRBJ1-4	TRBV18	CASSPPGREKLFF
-	TRBJ1-1	TRBV6-1	CASKMGATEAFF
TRBD1	TRBJ1-2	TRBV2	CASSRQGWRYGYTF
-	TRBJ2-7	TRBV7-8	CASSLISGYEQYF
-	TRBJ1-4	TRBV27	CASSLTVNEKLFF
-	TRBJ2-2	TRBV19	CASSMGIGELFF
TRBD1	TRBJ2-2	TRBV5-1	CASSLGTGALVSGELFF
-	TRBJ2-7	TRBV27	CASKKWAPYEQYF
-	TRBJ1-5	TRBV6-1	CALGLAGRNQPQHF
-	TRBJ1-1	TRBV9	CASSVDLNTEAFF
TRBD2	TRBJ2-1	TRBV7-8	CASSQRGLAAHNEQFF
-	TRBJ1-1	TRBV2	CASSERGGNTEAFF
-	TRBJ2-1	TRBV18	CASSPPNSRSNEQFF
-	TRBJ1-5	TRBV16	CASSHRGVSQPQHF
-	TRBJ2-2	TRBV9	CASSLRVDTGELFF
-	TRBJ1-2	TRBV7-2	CASSLQTFGDYGYTF
-	TRBJ1-1	TRBV18	CASSPDTGYTEAFF
-	TRBJ1-5	TRBV19	CASSPRAGAHNQPQHF
-	TRBJ1-4	TRBV9	CASSTGHTGTNEKLFF
-	TRBJ2-7	TRBV2	CASSVWLSYEQYF
-	TRBJ1-5	TRBV2	CASSENQGSQPQHF
TRBD2	TRBJ2-7	TRBV27	CASSPLLAGRLYEQYF
-	-	TRBV19	CASSEGKYEQYF
-	TRBJ2-1	TRBV19	CASSIVKFHNEQFF